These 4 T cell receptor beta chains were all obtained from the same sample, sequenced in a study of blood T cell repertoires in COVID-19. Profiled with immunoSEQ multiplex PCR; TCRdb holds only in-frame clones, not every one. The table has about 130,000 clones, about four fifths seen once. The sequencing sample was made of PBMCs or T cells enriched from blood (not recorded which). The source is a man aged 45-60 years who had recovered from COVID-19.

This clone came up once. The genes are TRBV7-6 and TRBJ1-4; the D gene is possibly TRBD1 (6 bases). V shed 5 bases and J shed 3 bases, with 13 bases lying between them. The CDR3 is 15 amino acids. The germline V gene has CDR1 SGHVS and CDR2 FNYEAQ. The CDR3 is CASSPTGQANEKLFF. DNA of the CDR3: TGTGCCAGCAGCCCTACAGGGCAGGCTAATGAAAAACTGTTTTTT.

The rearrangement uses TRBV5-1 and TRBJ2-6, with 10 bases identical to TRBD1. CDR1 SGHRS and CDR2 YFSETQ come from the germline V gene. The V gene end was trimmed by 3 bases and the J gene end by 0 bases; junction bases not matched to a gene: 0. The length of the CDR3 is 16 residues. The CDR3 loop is CASSWDRGSGANVLTF. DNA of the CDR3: TGCGCCAGCAGCTGGGACAGGGGCTCTGGGGCCAACGTCCTGACTTTC. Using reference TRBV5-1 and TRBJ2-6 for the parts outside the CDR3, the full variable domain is KAGVTQTPRYLIKTRGQQVTLSCSPISGHRSVSWYQQTPGQGLQFLFEYFSETQRNKGNFPGRFSGRQFSNSRSEMNVSTLELGDSALYLCASSWDRGSGANVLTFGAGSRLTVL.

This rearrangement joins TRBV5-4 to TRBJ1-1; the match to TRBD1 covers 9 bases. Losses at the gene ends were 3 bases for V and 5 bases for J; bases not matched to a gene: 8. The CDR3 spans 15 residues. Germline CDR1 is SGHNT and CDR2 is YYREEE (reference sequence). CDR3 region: CASSSWTGERTEAFF. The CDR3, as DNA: TGTGCCAGCAGCTCCTGGACAGGGGAAAGAACTGAAGCTTTCTTT. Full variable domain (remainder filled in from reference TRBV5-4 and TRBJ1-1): ETGVTQSPTHLIKTRGQQVTLRCSSQSGHNTVSWYQQALGQGPQFIFQYYREEENGRGNFPPRFSGLQFPNYSSELNVNALELDDSALYLCASSSWTGERTEAFFGQGTRLTVV.

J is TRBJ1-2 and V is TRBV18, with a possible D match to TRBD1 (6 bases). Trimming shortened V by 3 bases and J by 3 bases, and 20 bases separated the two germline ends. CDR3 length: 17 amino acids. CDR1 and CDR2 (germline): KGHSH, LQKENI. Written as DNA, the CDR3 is TGTGCCAGCTCACCCCCTTTGGGCGGGGGCCTCGACTATGGCTACACCTTC. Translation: CASSPPLGGGLDYGYTF.